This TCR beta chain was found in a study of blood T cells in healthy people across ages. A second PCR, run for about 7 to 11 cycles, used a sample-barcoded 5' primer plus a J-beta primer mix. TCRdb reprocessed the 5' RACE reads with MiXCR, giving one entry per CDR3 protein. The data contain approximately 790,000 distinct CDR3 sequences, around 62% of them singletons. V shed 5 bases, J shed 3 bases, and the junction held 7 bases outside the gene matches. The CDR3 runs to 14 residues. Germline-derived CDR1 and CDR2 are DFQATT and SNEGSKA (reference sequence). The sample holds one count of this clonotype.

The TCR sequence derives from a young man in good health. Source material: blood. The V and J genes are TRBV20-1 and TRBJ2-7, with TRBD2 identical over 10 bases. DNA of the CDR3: TGCAGTGCTGACCCTAGCGGGGGCTTCTACGAGCAGTACTTC. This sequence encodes CSADPSGGFYEQYF.